A selection of T cell receptor beta chains follows, all from one sample in a study of control samples from healthy donors and cancer patients. Repertoires were generated with immunoSEQ multiplex PCR, while TCRdb's copy carries only in-frame clones and drops some. The sample has around 93,000 clones; just over 85% are singletons. The sequencing sample was made of blood. All receptors come from a man under 40 in good health. Both conserved end residues are part of each CDR3. A D gene is named only where the DNA matches it firmly. Clone size is not always given. Where it is, it says once, few, many or a class for expanded clones.

CDR3 length: 14
D gene: -
J gene: TRBJ1-1
V gene: TRBV11-1
clone size: -
CDR3 protein: CASSLGLRDTEAFF
CDR3 DNA: TGTGCCAGCAGCTTAGGTCTGAGGGACACTGAAGCTTTCTTT

CDR3 length: 18
D gene: TRBD2
J gene: TRBJ2-2
V gene: TRBV20-1
clone size: -
CDR3 protein: CSASTRLAGEGTTGELFF
CDR3 DNA: TGCAGTGCTAGTACGCGACTAGCGGGAGAGGGGACAACCGGGGAGCTGTTTTTT

CDR3 length: 14
D gene: -
J gene: TRBJ2-1
V gene: TRBV28
clone size: -
CDR3 protein: CASSFRDGLNEQFF
CDR3 DNA: TGTGCCAGCAGTTTCCGGGACGGACTAAATGAGCAGTTCTTC

CDR3 length: 15
D gene: TRBD1
J gene: TRBJ2-7
V gene: TRBV14
clone size: -
CDR3 protein: CASSPLRTGAGEQYF
CDR3 DNA: TGTGCCAGCAGCCCCCTGAGGACAGGGGCAGGCGAGCAGTACTTC

CDR3 length: 15
D gene: TRBD2
J gene: TRBJ2-7
V gene: TRBV4-1
clone size: -
CDR3 protein: CASSQDVSGIYEQYF
CDR3 DNA: TGCGCCAGCAGCCAAGATGTGAGCGGGATCTACGAGCAGTACTTC

CDR3 length: 13
D gene: -
J gene: TRBJ1-2
V gene: TRBV9
clone size: -
CDR3 protein: CASSVGSPYGYTF
CDR3 DNA: TGTGCCAGCAGCGTGGGGAGTCCCTATGGCTACACCTTC

CDR3 length: 13
D gene: -
J gene: TRBJ1-5
V gene: TRBV19
clone size: -
CDR3 protein: CASNPGLNQPQHF
CDR3 DNA: TGTGCCAGCAACCCGGGACTAAATCAGCCCCAGCATTTT

CDR3 length: 16
D gene: -
J gene: TRBJ1-6
V gene: TRBV6-5
clone size: -
CDR3 protein: CASSYSYRQGDSPLHF
CDR3 DNA: TGTGCCAGCAGTTACTCATATCGACAAGGGGACTCACCCCTCCACTTT

CDR3 length: 13
D gene: TRBD2
J gene: TRBJ2-3
V gene: TRBV10-2
clone size: -
CDR3 protein: CASSGGGRDTQYF
CDR3 DNA: TGCGCCAGCAGTGGTGGCGGGAGGGATACGCAGTATTTT

CDR3 length: 14
D gene: TRBD2
J gene: TRBJ2-3
V gene: TRBV2
clone size: -
CDR3 protein: CASSELAGEVTQYF
CDR3 DNA: TGTGCCAGCAGTGAATTAGCGGGAGAGGTTACGCAGTATTTT

CDR3 length: 17
D gene: TRBD2
J gene: TRBJ2-1
V gene: TRBV5-1
clone size: -
CDR3 protein: CASSLGALAGGRDEQFF
CDR3 DNA: TGCGCCAGCAGCTTGGGGGCTCTAGCGGGAGGAAGAGATGAGCAGTTCTTC

CDR3 length: 13
D gene: -
J gene: TRBJ2-1
V gene: TRBV10-1
clone size: few
CDR3 protein: CASSDSVRNEQFF
CDR3 DNA: TGCGCCAGCAGTGATTCCGTGAGAAATGAGCAGTTCTTC

CDR3 length: 18
D gene: TRBD2
J gene: TRBJ2-1
V gene: TRBV27
clone size: -
CDR3 protein: CASSLSTVAGGLYNEQFF
CDR3 DNA: TGTGCCAGCAGTTTATCGACCGTAGCGGGAGGTCTCTACAATGAGCAGTTCTTC

CDR3 length: 15
D gene: TRBD1
J gene: TRBJ1-2
V gene: TRBV7-2
clone size: once
CDR3 protein: CASSLGTGRNYGYTF
CDR3 DNA: TGTGCCAGCAGCCTCGGGACAGGCCGTAACTATGGCTACACCTTC

CDR3 length: 15
D gene: -
J gene: TRBJ1-1
V gene: TRBV14
clone size: -
CDR3 protein: CASSQALGNPAEAFF
CDR3 DNA: TGTGCCAGCAGCCAAGCCTTAGGTAATCCGGCTGAAGCTTTCTTT

CDR3 length: 14
D gene: -
J gene: TRBJ1-2
V gene: TRBV4-1
clone size: -
CDR3 protein: CASSQETQGDGYTF
CDR3 DNA: TGCGCCAGCAGCCAAGAAACGCAGGGTGACGGCTACACCTTC